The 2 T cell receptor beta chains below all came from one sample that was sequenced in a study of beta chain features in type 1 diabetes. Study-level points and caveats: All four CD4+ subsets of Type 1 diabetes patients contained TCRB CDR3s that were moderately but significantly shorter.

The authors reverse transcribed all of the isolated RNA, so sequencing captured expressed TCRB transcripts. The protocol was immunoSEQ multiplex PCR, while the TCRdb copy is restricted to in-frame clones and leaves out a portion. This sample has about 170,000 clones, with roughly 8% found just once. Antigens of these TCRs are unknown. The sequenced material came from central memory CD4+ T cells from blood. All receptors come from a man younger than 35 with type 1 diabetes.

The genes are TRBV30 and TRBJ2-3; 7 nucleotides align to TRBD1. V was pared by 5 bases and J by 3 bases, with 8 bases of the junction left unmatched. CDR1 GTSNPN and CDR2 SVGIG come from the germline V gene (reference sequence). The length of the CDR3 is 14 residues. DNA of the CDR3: TGTGCCTGGGCTTATGGGACAGCAACAGATACGCAGTATTTT. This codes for CAWAYGTATDTQYF.

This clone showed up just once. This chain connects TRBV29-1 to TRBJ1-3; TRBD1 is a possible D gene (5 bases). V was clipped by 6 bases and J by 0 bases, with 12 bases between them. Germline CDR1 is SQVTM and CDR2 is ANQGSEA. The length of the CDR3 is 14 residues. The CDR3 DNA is TGCAGCGTAGCCCAGGGTGCCTCTGGAAACACCATATATTTT. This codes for CSVAQGASGNTIYF.